This T cell receptor (beta chain) was recovered during a study of immune cell composition in non-small cell lung cancer (dated by TCRdb to 2017 to 2019). In terms of the full investigation: Histologic subtype was assigned using H&E plus p63, CK5, Napsin A and TTF-1 immunohistochemistry, mainly lung adenocarcinoma or squamous cell carcinoma. Four tumour specimens with TCR-beta data were rare histological subtypes and were excluded from the subtype comparisons. Using Adaptive Biotechnologies, the researchers ran TCR-beta sequencing on some 34 paired NSCLC tumour and non-adjacent lung specimens, along with 20 to 30 tumour-only specimens. Supplementary cohort #1, under twelve lung adenocarcinoma cases, had paired tumour/lung TCR-beta sequencing and TIL populations generated to assess tumour reactivity. Results and caveats for the whole study, not just this receptor: Tumour-associated clones >0.5% were found in nearly half of NSCLC cases, namely in about 30% of adenocarcinomas versus 75% of squamous carcinomas. The reactivity cohort was only about ten cases, and tumour-reactive clones were not shown to share sequences with the dominant in vivo tumour-associated clones. Compared with lung adenocarcinoma tumours, lung squamous cell carcinoma showed significantly higher Top 10 clone scores and productive clonality. No significant correlation was found between smoking pack-years and tumour TCR-beta clonality. Across 10 or so adenocarcinoma cases, the maximal tumour-associated clone frequency showed a strong correlation with TIL tumour reactivity, but overall clonality showed no such correlation.

Trimming takes 8 bases off V and 5 bases off J; junction bases not matched to a gene: 10. The CDR3 runs 14 residues from the cysteine to the phenylalanine. The CDR3 DNA has 42 bases and is translated from base 1. Comment on this clone: No cognate antigen has been identified for it. Per-base qualities were not stored, and no clone one base away is much larger.

A two-step multiplex PCR was used to amplify TCR-beta CDR3 regions from genomic DNA, and Illumina-compatible adaptors were added in the second step. TCR-beta immunosequencing was carried out on an Illumina platform through the commercial immunoSEQ service. Regarding the original processing steps: Repertoires were summarised as Top 10 Clones, the percentage of T-cell templates from the ten most frequent sequences, and productive clonality. Productive clonality had a range of 0 to 1, where 1 means a monoclonal population. Using log10 scatter plots, tumour-associated clones were identified as sequences that made up at least 0.1% of tumour T-cell templates yet were absent from the matched non-adjacent lung. Student's t-tests were used for two-group comparisons, ANOVA for comparisons across stages, and linear regression for relationships, with analyses done in GraphPad Prism7 and R. TCRdb took over this immuneACCESS table, retaining in-frame rearrangements with V and J assigned. Such tables are incomplete; in checked studies, under half of the missing clones stem from an unresolved V gene, and the remainder is unexplained. V and J calls and clone size follow that table, whereas D and trimming were derived from the DNA. The sample includes roughly 11,000 clones, with about 60% observed a single time. The ten largest account for about 18% of the sample.

Genomic DNA was isolated with the QIAamp DNA kit from frozen aliquots of single-cell suspensions that had not been sorted. The tumour samples consisted of non-small cell lung cancer tissue that had been surgically resected. Tissues arrived within 2 hours of resection and were immediately processed into single-cell suspensions. Tissue was broken up mechanically, digested enzymatically with DNase I, collagenase I and hyaluronidase for 30 to 35 minutes at 37 degrees C, and then filtered and RBC-lysed. This sequence originates from a human donor with non-small cell lung cancer. Sequencing input: lung tumor tissue. The V and J segments used are TRBV5-3 and TRBJ1-2, with 9 junctional bases fitting TRBD1. TRBV5-3 is an ORF, with its function uncertain. CDR3 sequence: CASSLQGAQYGYTF. The nucleotides are TGTGCCAGCAGCCTACAGGGGGCACAGTATGGCTACACCTTC.